The clone carrying this T cell receptor beta chain has only a few counts. The antigen is undetermined. The sample belongs to a study of identical twins. Whole-study results and caveats: Some out-of-frame alpha sequences were shared by twins, and these showed excess low generation probability. Insertions were fewer in abundant cord blood beta clonotypes, whereas memory repertoires showed none of this pattern. Twins' surplus sharing was weaker for beta out-of-frame sequences.

The V end was cut by 2 bases, the J end by 7 bases, with 12 bases between. The CDR3 covers 14 residues. Germline V gene lookup returns CDR1 SGHTA and CDR2 FQGTGA. Through template switching, a universal primer site was introduced, and the cDNA contained unique molecular identifiers. TCRdb analysed the 5' RACE reads with MiXCR anew, one entry per CDR3 protein. The data show hundreds of thousands of distinct CDR3 sequences, about 7.5% seen once. The data were also submitted as part of a second study, on yellow fever vaccine responses in identical twins.

The origin of this receptor is a woman aged 18-30 years in good health. The sequencing input was memory (CD45RO+) T cells sorted from blood. The chain carries TRBV7-3 and TRBJ1-5; D is ambiguous. DNA for the CDR3: TGTGCCAGCAGCTTATATGGCCCGAGGCAGCCCCAGCATTTT. Residues: CASSLYGPRQPQHF.